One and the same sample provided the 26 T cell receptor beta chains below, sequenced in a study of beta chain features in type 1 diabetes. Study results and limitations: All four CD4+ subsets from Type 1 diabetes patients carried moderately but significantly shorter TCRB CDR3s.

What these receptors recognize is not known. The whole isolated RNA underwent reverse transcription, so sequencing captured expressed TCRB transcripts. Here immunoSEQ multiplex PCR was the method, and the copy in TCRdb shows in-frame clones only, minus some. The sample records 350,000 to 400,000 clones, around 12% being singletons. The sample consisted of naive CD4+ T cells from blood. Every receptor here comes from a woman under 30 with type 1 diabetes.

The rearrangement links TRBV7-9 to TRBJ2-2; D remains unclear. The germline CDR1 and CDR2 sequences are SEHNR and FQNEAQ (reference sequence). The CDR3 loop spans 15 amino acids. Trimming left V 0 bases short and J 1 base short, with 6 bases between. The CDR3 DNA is TGTGCCAGCAGCTTAGCTCCAGGGAACACCGGGGAGCTGTTTTTT. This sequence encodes CASSLAPGNTGELFF.

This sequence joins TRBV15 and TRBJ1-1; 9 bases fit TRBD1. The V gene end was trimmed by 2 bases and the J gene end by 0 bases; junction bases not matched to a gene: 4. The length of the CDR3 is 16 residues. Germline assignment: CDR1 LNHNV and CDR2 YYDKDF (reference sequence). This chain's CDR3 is CATSRWTGAMNTEAFF. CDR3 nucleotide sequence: TGTGCCACCAGCAGATGGACAGGGGCGATGAACACTGAAGCTTTCTTT.

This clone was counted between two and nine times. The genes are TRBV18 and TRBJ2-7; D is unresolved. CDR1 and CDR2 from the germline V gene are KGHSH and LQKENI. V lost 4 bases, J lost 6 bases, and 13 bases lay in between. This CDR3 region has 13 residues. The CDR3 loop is CASSQTAGVEQYF. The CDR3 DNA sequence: TGTGCCAGCTCACAAACCGCAGGCGTCGAGCAGTACTTC.

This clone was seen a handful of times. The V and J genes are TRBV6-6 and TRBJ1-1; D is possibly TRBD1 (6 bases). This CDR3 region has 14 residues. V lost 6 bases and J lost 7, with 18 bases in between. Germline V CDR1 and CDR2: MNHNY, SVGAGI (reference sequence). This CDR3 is CASSYTGGTNEAFF. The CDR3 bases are TGTGCCAGCAGCTACACGGGGGGCACCAATGAAGCTTTCTTT.

CDR3 sequence reads: CASSPQGQYGYTF. The CDR3 DNA reads as TGCGCCAGCAGCCCTCAGGGTCAGTATGGCTACACCTTC. The chain has TRBV5-1 and TRBJ1-2, with a tentative D call TRBD1 (5 bases). Per the germline V gene, CDR1 is SGHRS and CDR2 is YFSETQ. This CDR3 comprises 13 residues. V dropped 4 bases and J dropped 5 bases, with 12 bases sitting between them. Full variable domain (remainder filled in from reference TRBV5-1 and TRBJ1-2): KAGVTQTPRYLIKTRGQQVTLSCSPISGHRSVSWYQQTPGQGLQFLFEYFSETQRNKGNFPGRFSGRQFSNSRSEMNVSTLELGDSALYLCASSPQGQYGYTFGSGTRLTVV.

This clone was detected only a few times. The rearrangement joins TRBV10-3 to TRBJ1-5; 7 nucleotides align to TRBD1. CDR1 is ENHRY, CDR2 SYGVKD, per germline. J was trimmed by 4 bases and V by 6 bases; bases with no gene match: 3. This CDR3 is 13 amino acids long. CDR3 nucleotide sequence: TGTGCCATCAGCCCGACAGGGAATCAGCCCCAGCATTTT. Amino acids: CAISPTGNQPQHF.

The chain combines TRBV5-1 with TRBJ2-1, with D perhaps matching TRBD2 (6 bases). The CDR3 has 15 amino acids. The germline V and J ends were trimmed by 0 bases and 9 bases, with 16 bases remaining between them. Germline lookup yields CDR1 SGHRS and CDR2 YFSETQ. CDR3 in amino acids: CASSLELGSGGEQFF. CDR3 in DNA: TGCGCCAGCAGCTTGGAGCTCGGGAGTGGAGGTGAGCAGTTCTTC.

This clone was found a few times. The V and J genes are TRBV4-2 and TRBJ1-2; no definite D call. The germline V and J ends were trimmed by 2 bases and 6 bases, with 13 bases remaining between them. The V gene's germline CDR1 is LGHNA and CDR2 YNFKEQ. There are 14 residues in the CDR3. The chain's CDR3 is CASSQTDHRHGYTF. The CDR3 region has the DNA TGTGCCAGCAGCCAAACCGACCACAGACATGGCTACACCTTC.

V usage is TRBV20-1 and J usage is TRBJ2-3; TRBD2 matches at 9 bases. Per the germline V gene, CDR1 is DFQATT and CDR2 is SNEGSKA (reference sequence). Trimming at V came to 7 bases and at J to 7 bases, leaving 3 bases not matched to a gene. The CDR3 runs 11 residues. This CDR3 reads CSGLADNTQYF. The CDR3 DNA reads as TGCAGTGGACTAGCGGACAATACGCAGTATTTT.

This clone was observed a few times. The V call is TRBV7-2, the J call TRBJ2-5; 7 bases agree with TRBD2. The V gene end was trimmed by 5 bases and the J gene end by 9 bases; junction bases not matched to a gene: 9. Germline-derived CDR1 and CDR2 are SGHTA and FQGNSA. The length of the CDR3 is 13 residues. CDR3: CASSTGTIQPQYF. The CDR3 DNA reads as TGTGCCAGCAGCACTGGGACTATCCAGCCCCAGTACTTC.

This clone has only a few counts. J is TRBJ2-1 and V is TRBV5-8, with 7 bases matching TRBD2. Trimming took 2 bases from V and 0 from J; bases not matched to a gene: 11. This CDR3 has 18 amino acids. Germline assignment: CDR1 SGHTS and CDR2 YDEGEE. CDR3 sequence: CASSLVMREIFSYNEQFF. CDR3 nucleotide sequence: TGTGCCAGCAGCTTAGTAATGCGGGAGATCTTCTCCTACAATGAGCAGTTCTTC.

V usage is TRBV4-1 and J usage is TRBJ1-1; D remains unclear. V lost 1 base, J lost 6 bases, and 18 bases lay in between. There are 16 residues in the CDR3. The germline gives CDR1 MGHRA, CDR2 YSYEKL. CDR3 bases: TGCGCCAGCAGCCAAGGTATTGGCGGTCGTGGTGCTGAAGCTTTCTTT. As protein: CASSQGIGGRGAEAFF.

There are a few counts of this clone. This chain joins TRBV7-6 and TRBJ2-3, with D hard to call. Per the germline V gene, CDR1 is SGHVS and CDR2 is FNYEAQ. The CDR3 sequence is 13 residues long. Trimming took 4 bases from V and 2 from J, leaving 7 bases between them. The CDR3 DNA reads TGTGCCAGCAGCTACCGAGCCACAGATACGCAGTATTTT. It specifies CASSYRATDTQYF. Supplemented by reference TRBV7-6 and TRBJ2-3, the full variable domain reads GAGVSQSPRYKVTKRGQDVALRCDPISGHVSLYWYRQALGQGPEFLTYFNYEAQQDKSGLPNDRFSAERPEGSISTLTIQRTEQRDSAMYRCASSYRATDTQYFGPGTRLTVL.

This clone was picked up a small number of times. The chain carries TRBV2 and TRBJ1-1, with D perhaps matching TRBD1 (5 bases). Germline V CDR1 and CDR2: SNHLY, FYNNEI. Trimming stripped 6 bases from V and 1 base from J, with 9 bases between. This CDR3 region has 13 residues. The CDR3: CASSSQENTEAFF. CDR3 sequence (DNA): TGTGCCAGCAGCTCACAGGAGAACACTGAAGCTTTCTTT.

The chain's CDR3 is CASSNPSIGGIYEQYF. The CDR3, as DNA: TGTGCCAGTAGTAACCCCTCTATCGGGGGGATCTACGAGCAGTACTTC. The rearrangement joins TRBV19 to TRBJ2-7, with 7 bases aligning to TRBD2. V lost 4 bases to trimming and J lost 3 bases; unmatched junction nucleotides: 12. Germline loops: CDR1 LNHDA, CDR2 SQIVND (reference sequence). This CDR3 has 16 residues.

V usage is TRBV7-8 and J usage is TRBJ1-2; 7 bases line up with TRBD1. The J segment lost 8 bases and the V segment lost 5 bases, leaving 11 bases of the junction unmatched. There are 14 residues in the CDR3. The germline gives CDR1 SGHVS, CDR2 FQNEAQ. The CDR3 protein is CASSRSTGIIGYTF. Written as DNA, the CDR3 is TGTGCCAGCAGCCGATCGACAGGGATCATAGGCTACACCTTC.

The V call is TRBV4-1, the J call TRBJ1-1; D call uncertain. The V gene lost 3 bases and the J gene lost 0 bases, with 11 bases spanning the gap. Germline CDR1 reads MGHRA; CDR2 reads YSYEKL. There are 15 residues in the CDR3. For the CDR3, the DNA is TGCGCCAGCAGCCAGCCAAGCGCGTTGAACACTGAAGCTTTCTTT. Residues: CASSQPSALNTEAFF.

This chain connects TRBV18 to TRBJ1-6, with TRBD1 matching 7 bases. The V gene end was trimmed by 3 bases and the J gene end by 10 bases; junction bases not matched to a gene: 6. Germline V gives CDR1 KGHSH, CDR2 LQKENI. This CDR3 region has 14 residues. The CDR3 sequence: CASSPGDRLSPLHF. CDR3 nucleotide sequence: TGTGCCAGCTCACCTGGGGACAGACTATCACCCCTCCACTTT.

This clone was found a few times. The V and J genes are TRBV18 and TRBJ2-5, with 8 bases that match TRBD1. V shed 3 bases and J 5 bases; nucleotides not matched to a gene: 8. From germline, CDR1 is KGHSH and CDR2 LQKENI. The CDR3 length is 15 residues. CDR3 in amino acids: CASSPTGAYGETQYF. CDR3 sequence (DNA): TGTGCCAGCTCACCGACAGGGGCCTATGGGGAGACCCAGTACTTC. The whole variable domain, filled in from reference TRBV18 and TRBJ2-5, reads NAGVMQNPRHLVRRRGQEARLRCSPMKGHSHVYWYRQLPEEGLKFMVYLQKENIIDESGMPKERFSAEFPKEGPSILRIQQVVRGDSAAYFCASSPTGAYGETQYFGPGTRLLVL.

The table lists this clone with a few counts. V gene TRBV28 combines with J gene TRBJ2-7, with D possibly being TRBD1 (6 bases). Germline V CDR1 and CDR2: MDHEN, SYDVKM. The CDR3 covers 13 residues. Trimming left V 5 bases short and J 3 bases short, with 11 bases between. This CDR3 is CASSGQRIYEQYF. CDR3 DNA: TGTGCCAGCAGTGGACAGAGAATCTACGAGCAGTACTTC.

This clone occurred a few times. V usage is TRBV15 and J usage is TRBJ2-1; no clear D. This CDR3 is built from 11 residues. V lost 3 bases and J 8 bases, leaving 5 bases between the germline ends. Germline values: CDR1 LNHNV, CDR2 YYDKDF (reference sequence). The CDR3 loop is CATSSEYEQFF. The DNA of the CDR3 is TGTGCCACCAGCAGCGAGTATGAGCAGTTCTTC.

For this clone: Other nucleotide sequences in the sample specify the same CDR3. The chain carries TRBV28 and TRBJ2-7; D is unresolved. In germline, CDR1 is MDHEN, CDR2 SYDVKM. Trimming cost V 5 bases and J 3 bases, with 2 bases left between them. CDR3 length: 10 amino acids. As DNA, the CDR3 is TGTGCCAGCAGTCACTACGAGCAGTACTTC. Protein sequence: CASSHYEQYF.

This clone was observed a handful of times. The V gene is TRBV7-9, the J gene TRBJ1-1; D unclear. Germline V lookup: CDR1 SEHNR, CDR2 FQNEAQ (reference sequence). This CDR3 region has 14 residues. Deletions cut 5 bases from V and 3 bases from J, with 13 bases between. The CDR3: CASSIRGSDTEAFF. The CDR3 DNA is TGTGCCAGCAGCATTAGAGGGTCGGACACTGAAGCTTTCTTT. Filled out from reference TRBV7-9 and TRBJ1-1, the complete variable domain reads DTGVSQNPRHKITKRGQNVTFRCDPISEHNRLYWYRQTLGQGPEFLTYFQNEAQLEKSRLLSDRFSAERPKGSFSTLEIQRTEQGDSAMYLCASSIRGSDTEAFFGQGTRLTVV.

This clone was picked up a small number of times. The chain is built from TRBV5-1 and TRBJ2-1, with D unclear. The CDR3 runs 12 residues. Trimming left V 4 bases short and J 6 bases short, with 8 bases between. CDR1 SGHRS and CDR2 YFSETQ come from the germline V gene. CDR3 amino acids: CASSPYSNEQFF. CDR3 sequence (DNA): TGCGCCAGCAGCCCCTACAGCAATGAGCAGTTCTTC.

The CDR3 reads CASSSPGGNQPQHF. CDR3 nucleotide sequence: TGTGCCAGCAGCTCCCCCGGGGGCAATCAGCCCCAGCATTTT. J is TRBJ1-5 and V is TRBV7-9; no definite D call. Germline V gene data show CDR1 as SEHNR and CDR2 as FQNEAQ (reference sequence). The CDR3 totals 14 residues. The V end was cut by 4 bases, the J end by 2 bases, with 9 bases between.

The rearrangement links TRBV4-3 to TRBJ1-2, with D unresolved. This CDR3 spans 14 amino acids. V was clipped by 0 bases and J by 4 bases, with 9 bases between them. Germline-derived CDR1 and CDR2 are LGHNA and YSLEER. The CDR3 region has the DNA TGCGCCAGCAGCCAAGATGAAGTCGGCTATGGCTACACCTTC. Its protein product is CASSQDEVGYGYTF.